The 22 T cell receptor beta chains below come from one sample, sequenced in a study of cytomegalovirus exposure and HLA in healthy donors. Use of 60 Vbeta and 13 Jbeta primers characterized the PCR. Measured with immunoSEQ multiplex PCR; TCRdb has only the in-frame clones, and not every one. The sample consists of about 94,000 clones, 50% to 75% of them appearing once. Sequenced: PBMCs. These receptors were collected from a man aged 25 to 40 in good health and CMV-seronegative.

The rearrangement joins TRBV7-6 to TRBJ1-1; TRBD1 is a possible D gene (6 bases). CDR1 SGHVS and CDR2 FNYEAQ come from the germline V gene. Trimming shortened V by 2 bases and J by 11 bases, and 15 bases separated the two germline ends. The CDR3 consists of 13 residues. This CDR3 is CASSLRLGGQAFF. The CDR3 coding sequence is TGTGCCAGCAGCTTACGCCTTGGGGGCCAGGCTTTCTTT.

The chain links TRBV27 to TRBJ1-5; 9 positions agree with TRBD1. V dropped 5 bases and J dropped 4; count of bases not matched to a gene: 12. CDR3 length: 17 residues. Germline V CDR1 and CDR2: MNHEY, SMNVEV (reference sequence). The CDR3 DNA reads TGTGCCAGCAGTCCGAACCGGGACAGGGCTATTAATCAGCCCCAGCATTTT. Protein: CASSPNRDRAINQPQHF.

This chain uses TRBV7-3 with TRBJ1-5, with D possibly TRBD1 on 6 matching bases. V lost 8 bases and J lost 0, with 14 bases in between. Per germline, CDR1 SGHTA and CDR2 FQGTGA. The CDR3 is 15 residues long. CDR3 nucleotide sequence: TGTGCCAGCGCAGACAGGTTCTATAGCAATCAGCCCCAGCATTTT. It translates to CASADRFYSNQPQHF.

The chain couples TRBV10-3 to TRBJ1-2, with 8 nucleotides matching TRBD1. The CDR3 is 14 amino acids. CDR1 is ENHRY, CDR2 SYGVKD, per germline. Losses at the gene ends were 6 bases for V and 3 bases for J; bases not matched to a gene: 6. CDR3 in amino acids: CAIRGTGGHYGYTF. The CDR3 coding sequence is TGTGCCATCAGGGGGACAGGCGGGCACTATGGCTACACCTTC.

This chain joins TRBV25-1 and TRBJ1-4; 7 positions agree with TRBD1. This CDR3 spans 16 amino acids. J was trimmed by 5 bases and V by 0 bases; bases with no gene match: 6. Germline V gene lookup returns CDR1 MGHDK and CDR2 SYGVNS. CDR3 sequence: CASSEYRQGINEKLFF. The CDR3 DNA is TGTGCCAGCAGTGAATACAGACAGGGAATAAATGAAAAACTGTTTTTT.

The chain carries TRBV18 and TRBJ2-1; a weak D match, TRBD1 (6 bases). Germline V gene lookup returns CDR1 KGHSH and CDR2 LQKENI. Trimming shortened V by 3 bases and J by 4 bases, and 13 bases separated the two germline ends. The CDR3 loop spans 15 amino acids. In nucleotides, the CDR3 is TGTGCCAGCTCACCGGACGCAGGGGTGTACAATGAGCAGTTCTTC. Protein product: CASSPDAGVYNEQFF.

The chain is built from TRBV6-5 and TRBJ2-5; 13 positions agree with TRBD2. The CDR3 has 15 amino acids. Per germline, CDR1 MNHEY and CDR2 SVGAGI. V lost 6 bases, J lost 3 bases, and 4 bases stayed unmatched. The CDR3 DNA follows: TGTGCCAGCAGCCCTGGGACTAGCGGGAAAGAGACCCAGTACTTC. Protein: CASSPGTSGKETQYF.

This clone was seen only a few times. J is TRBJ1-1 and V is TRBV15, with TRBD1 matching 9 bases. The length of the CDR3 is 17 residues. Looked up from germline, CDR1 is LNHNV and CDR2 is YYDKDF (reference sequence). V was clipped by 2 bases and J by 1 base; unmatched bases: 8. The CDR3 bases are TGTGCCACCAGCAGACTTTGGACAGGGGCGCGGAACACTGAAGCTTTCTTT. This gives the protein CATSRLWTGARNTEAFF.

The gene calls are TRBV6-1 and TRBJ1-1; 10 bases match TRBD1. V trimming: 4 bases; J trimming: 5 bases; junction bases outside the gene matches: 4. The CDR3 runs to 14 residues. Germline V gene sequence: CDR1 MNHNS, CDR2 SASEGT. This CDR3 reads CASSARTGGTEAFF. The CDR3 region has the DNA TGTGCCAGCAGTGCCCGGACAGGGGGAACTGAAGCTTTCTTT.

The rearrangement uses TRBV12-5 and TRBJ2-7; the match to TRBD2 covers 8 bases. V trimming: 5 bases; J trimming: 6 bases; junction bases outside the gene matches: 6. This CDR3 is 13 amino acids long. Germline values: CDR1 LGHNT, CDR2 FRNRAP. The CDR3 loop reads CASGPGLAGEQYF. CDR3 coding DNA: TGTGCTAGTGGTCCCGGACTAGCTGGCGAGCAGTACTTC.

The CDR3 nucleotides read TGTGCCAGCGGGACAGGGTTCAATGAGCAGTTCTTC. This gives the protein CASGTGFNEQFF. The chain has TRBV5-6 and TRBJ2-1, with 9 positions matching TRBD1. With V trimmed by 7 bases and J by 6 bases, 2 bases remained unmatched. The germline V gene encodes CDR1 SGHDT and CDR2 YYEEEE. The CDR3 totals 12 residues.

Of note for this clone: Different DNA sequences within this sample yield the same CDR3. This chain joins TRBV9 and TRBJ2-5; a possible D gene is TRBD1 (6 bases). V was trimmed by 3 bases and J by 4 bases, leaving 13 bases between them. From germline, CDR1 is SGDLS and CDR2 YYNGEE. The CDR3 spans 14 residues. The chain's CDR3 is CASSDRALGETQYF. The DNA of the CDR3 is TGTGCCAGCAGCGACAGGGCCCTAGGAGAGACCCAGTACTTC.

The V call is TRBV6-1, the J call TRBJ2-4; 10 bases align to TRBD2. The germline CDR1 and CDR2 sequences are MNHNS and SASEGT. The CDR3 is made up of 15 amino acids. V trimming: 3 bases; J trimming: 6 bases; junction bases outside the gene matches: 5. CDR3 DNA: TGTGCCAGCAGTGAGCTAGCGGGGGACAGAAACATTCAGTACTTC. Its translation: CASSELAGDRNIQYF.

The J gene is TRBJ2-3, the V gene TRBV5-1, with 9 bases aligning to TRBD1. Germline assignment: CDR1 SGHRS and CDR2 YFSETQ. The trim removed 4 bases at V and 1 base at J, leaving 1 base unmatched. CDR3 length: 14 residues. In DNA, the CDR3 is TGCGCCAGCAGCCGGGACAGGGGCACAGATACGCAGTATTTT. This encodes CASSRDRGTDTQYF. Full variable domain (missing parts from reference TRBV5-1 and TRBJ2-3): KAGVTQTPRYLIKTRGQQVTLSCSPISGHRSVSWYQQTPGQGLQFLFEYFSETQRNKGNFPGRFSGRQFSNSRSEMNVSTLELGDSALYLCASSRDRGTDTQYFGPGTRLTVL.

In its sample, this clone was seen once. One junction end does not reproduce the germline sequence, and a read error may be involved. The V gene is TRBV7-9, the J gene TRBJ2-7; 7 nucleotides line up with TRBD1. CDR3 size: 18 residues. The germline CDR1 and CDR2 sequences are SEHNR and FQNEAQ (reference sequence). CDR3 nucleotide sequence: TGTTCCAGCAGCTCTACAAAACTAGGACAGGTTTTCTCCTACGAGCAGTACTTC. Translation gives CSSSSTKLGQVFSYEQYF.

The genes are TRBV11-2 and TRBJ2-5; D is perhaps TRBD2 (7 bases). This CDR3 spans 16 amino acids. Trimming took off 5 bases at V and 0 bases at J, with 16 bases between the two ends. Germline CDR1 and CDR2: SGHAT and FQNNGV. This chain's CDR3 is CASSPGGGGNQETQYF. The CDR3 region has the DNA TGTGCCAGCAGCCCGGGGGGCGGGGGAAACCAAGAGACCCAGTACTTC.

The chain joins TRBV7-9 to TRBJ2-1; 9 bases match TRBD2. Looked up from germline, CDR1 is SEHNR and CDR2 is FQNEAQ (reference sequence). This CDR3 comprises 15 residues. V gave up 4 bases and J gave up 6 bases; unmatched junction bases: 7. In nucleotides, the CDR3 is TGTGCCAGCAGCTACCCCGGGACTAGCCGCAATGAGCAGTTCTTC. This encodes CASSYPGTSRNEQFF.

Worth noting for this clone: Other DNA sequences within the sample encode an identical CDR3. V usage is TRBV27 and J usage is TRBJ2-3; no definite D call. Germline-derived CDR1 and CDR2 are MNHEY and SMNVEV (reference sequence). This CDR3 is built from 13 residues. The germline V and J ends were trimmed by 2 bases and 5 bases, with 8 bases remaining between them. The CDR3 DNA follows: TGTGCCAGCAGTTTAAGTTCTATAGATACGCAGTATTTT. Protein sequence: CASSLSSIDTQYF.

The V and J genes are TRBV5-6 and TRBJ2-7; the D gene is possibly TRBD2 (6 bases). V lost 4 bases to trimming and J lost 4 bases, with 18 bases between them. CDR1 and CDR2 (germline): SGHDT, YYEEEE. The CDR3 covers 15 residues. Here the CDR3 DNA reads TGTGCCAGCAGCCCCCTGGGGATTAGCGGATACGAGCAGTACTTC. This codes for CASSPLGISGYEQYF. The full variable domain, in which reference TRBV5-6 and TRBJ2-7 provide the parts outside the CDR3, is DAGVTQSPTHLIKTRGQQVTLRCSPKSGHDTVSWYQQALGQGPQFIFQYYEEEERQRGNFPDRFSGHQFPNYSSELNVNALLLGDSALYLCASSPLGISGYEQYFGPGTRLTVT.

This clone was counted a few times. This rearrangement joins TRBV30 to TRBJ2-5; D gene ambiguous. Between the trimmed V and J ends, which lost 4 bases and 2 bases, there was a span of 5 bases. The CDR3 has 11 amino acids. Germline lookup yields CDR1 GTSNPN and CDR2 SVGIG (reference sequence). The CDR3 sequence is CAWIGQETQYF. The CDR3 nucleotides are TGTGCCTGGATCGGGCAAGAGACCCAGTACTTC.

On this clone itself: Other nucleotide sequences from this sample produce the same CDR3. The V and J genes are TRBV4-1 and TRBJ1-2, with 7 bases fitting TRBD1. Germline CDR1 MGHRA, CDR2 YSYEKL. Unmatched junction bases numbered 4, after V lost 3 bases and J lost 0 bases. The CDR3 totals 15 residues. CDR3 sequence reads: CASSQETGANYGYTF. CDR3 sequence (DNA): TGCGCCAGCAGCCAGGAAACAGGGGCTAACTATGGCTACACCTTC.

This clone was counted only a few times. V gene TRBV11-2 combines with J gene TRBJ1-3; the D is unclear. V shed 4 bases and J shed 1 base, with 11 bases lying between them. Germline-derived CDR1 and CDR2 are SGHAT and FQNNGV. The CDR3 totals 15 residues. CDR3 protein: CASSSTPVSGNTIYF. The CDR3 DNA reads as TGTGCCAGCAGCTCTACTCCTGTTTCTGGAAACACCATATATTTT.